This T cell receptor (beta chain) originates from a study of shared clonotypes between healthy human individuals. In its sample, this clone was seen a few times. The antigen remains undetermined. Findings and caveats of the study: A handful of donors had 5% to 6% of their naive CD4 clonotypes in common.

The data were produced by immunoSEQ multiplex PCR, yet TCRdb's version contains in-frame clones alone and is incomplete. The sample yields fewer than 3 million clones, roughly 90% seen once. Donors comprised healthy HIV-negative adults lacking recent acute infections or vaccinations. With V trimmed by 6 bases and J by 7 bases, 8 bases remained unmatched. The CDR3 length is 14 residues. Germline V gives CDR1 MDHEN, CDR2 SYDVKM. The sequencing input was naive CD4+ T cells from PBMCs. As to subset: CD45RA+ positively selected. The chain recombines TRBV28 with TRBJ1-1; 10 nucleotides align to TRBD1. The source of this sequence is a man younger than 35 in good health. Some clones in this sample may be carry-over from other donors' samples. In nucleotides, the CDR3 is TGTGCCAGCAGCCTGGACAGGGGGTCGGATGAAGCTTTCTTT. It specifies CASSLDRGSDEAFF.